These 5 T cell receptor beta chains came from one sample sequenced in a study of control samples from healthy donors and cancer patients. Clones were read by immunoSEQ multiplex PCR, and TCRdb kept only the in-frame ones, dropping some. The sample records 150,000 to 200,000 clones, about 90% being singletons. The material sequenced was blood. Receptors were obtained from a young man in good health.

This chain uses TRBV7-6 with TRBJ2-7; D is perhaps TRBD1 (6 bases). CDR1 is SGHVS, CDR2 FNYEAQ, per germline. The CDR3 is 13 residues long. Trimming pared 11 bases from V and 1 base from J, leaving 15 bases between. The DNA for the CDR3 is TGTGCCTCGGCCAGGGGCGGATCCTACGAGCAGTACTTC. It codes for CASARGGSYEQYF. The variable domain in full, completed from reference TRBV7-6 and TRBJ2-7, reads GAGVSQSPRYKVTKRGQDVALRCDPISGHVSLYWYRQALGQGPEFLTYFNYEAQQDKSGLPNDRFSAERPEGSISTLTIQRTEQRDSAMYRCASARGGSYEQYFGPGTRLTVT.

The genes are TRBV2 and TRBJ1-6, with unresolved D. Between the trimmed V and J ends, which lost 7 bases and 7 bases, there was a span of 11 bases. Germline CDR1 SNHLY, CDR2 FYNNEI. The CDR3 sequence is 13 residues long. The CDR3 DNA follows: TGTGCCAGCAACGTAGCAGAAAATTCACCCCTCCACTTT. Protein: CASNVAENSPLHF.

This clone was seen only once. The chain couples TRBV18 to TRBJ2-1; 16 bases are shared with TRBD2. Germline CDR1 reads KGHSH; CDR2 reads LQKENI. J gave up 8 bases and V 4 bases, and 8 bases lay outside the gene matches. This CDR3 region has 17 residues. The CDR3 sequence: CASSRTGTSGGADEQFF. The CDR3 nucleotides are TGTGCCAGCTCACGCACCGGGACTAGCGGGGGGGCCGATGAGCAGTTCTTC.

V and J are TRBV28 and TRBJ1-3; 10 positions match TRBD1. This CDR3 comprises 18 residues. Germline CDR1 and CDR2: MDHEN and SYDVKM. Trimming took 11 bases from V and 3 from J; bases not matched to a gene: 19. The CDR3 sequence: CACKLSGTGDRSGNTIYF. The CDR3 nucleotides are TGTGCCTGCAAACTCTCCGGGACAGGGGATCGTAGTGGAAACACCATATATTTT.

This clone appeared a single time. The gene calls are TRBV28 and TRBJ2-7; 8 bases map to TRBD2. Germline V gene sequence: CDR1 MDHEN, CDR2 SYDVKM. This CDR3 has 15 residues. V was pared by 6 bases and J by 3 bases, with 10 bases of the junction left unmatched. The CDR3: CASSLGGGGLYEQYF. The CDR3 region has the DNA TGTGCCAGCAGCCTGGGTGGCGGGGGGCTCTACGAGCAGTACTTC.